The rows below give T cell receptor beta chains drawn from one sample of a study of post-analysis software for immune sequencing data. From the PCR reads, TCRdb called clonotypes with MiXCR, one entry per CDR3 protein. This table has 800,000 to 950,000 distinct CDR3 sequences, under 70% appearing once. The sample comprised blood. Receptors originate from a girl aged 5-17 years with multiple sclerosis. The CDR3 runs from the conserved cysteine through the conserved F or W. A D gene is named only where the DNA matches it firmly. Only part of the rows carry a size: once, few, many, or a class if the clone is expanded.

V gene	clone size	CDR3 length	D gene	J gene	CDR3 protein	CDR3 DNA
TRBV6-5	NA	14	TRBD2	TRBJ2-1	CASRTSGWTNEQFF	TGTGCCAGCAGGACTAGCGGGTGGACCAATGAGCAGTTCTTC
TRBV20-1	NA	12	TRBD1	TRBJ1-5	CSAGRGDQPQHF	TGCAGTGCTGGCAGGGGGGATCAGCCCCAGCATTTT
TRBV7-2	NA	14	NA	TRBJ1-2	CASVPGRINYGYTF	TGTGCCAGCGTCCCGGGACGGATTAACTATGGCTACACCTTC
TRBV6-5	few	14	NA	TRBJ2-7	CASSLQGTLSEQYF	TGTGCCAGCAGTTTGCAGGGTACGCTAAGCGAGCAGTACTTC
TRBV5-5	NA	14	TRBD1	TRBJ1-1	CASSYRQGGSEAFF	TGTGCCAGCAGCTATCGGCAGGGGGGATCTGAAGCTTTCTTT
TRBV9	few	16	TRBD1	TRBJ2-7	CASSVDARTGSYEQYF	TGTGCCAGCAGCGTAGATGCCAGGACAGGGTCCTACGAGCAGTACTTC
TRBV3-1	NA	16	TRBD1	TRBJ2-5	CASSRGAGGGQETQYF	TGTGCCAGCAGTAGGGGGGCAGGGGGCGGGCAAGAGACCCAGTACTTC
TRBV20-1	NA	15	NA	TRBJ2-7	CSARTDRDSTYEQYF	TGCAGTGCTAGAACCGACAGGGACTCTACCTACGAGCAGTACTTC
TRBV7-9	few	14	NA	TRBJ2-5	CASSKGSPAETQYF	TGTGCCAGCAGCAAAGGCTCCCCAGCAGAGACCCAGTACTTC
TRBV6-5	few	14	NA	TRBJ1-5	CASSSSPLGQPQHF	TGTGCCAGCAGCTCCTCTCCACTGGGTCAGCCCCAGCATTTT
TRBV7-2	NA	17	NA	TRBJ2-1	CASSASRGLARNPREFF	TGTGCCAGCAGCGCCAGCCGGGGGCTAGCGAGAAACCCCCGAGAGTTCTTC
TRBV20-1	NA	15	NA	TRBJ2-1	CSASKVISSYNEQFF	TGCAGTGCTAGCAAGGTCATCAGCTCCTACAATGAGCAGTTCTTC
TRBV7-6	NA	14	NA	TRBJ2-1	CASSLAMNSNEQFF	TGTGCCAGCAGCTTAGCAATGAATTCGAATGAGCAGTTCTTC
TRBV5-1	NA	15	NA	TRBJ2-7	CASSSTTSKGYEQYF	TGCGCCAGCAGCTCCACTACTAGTAAGGGTTACGAGCAGTACTTC
TRBV5-1	few	14	TRBD2	TRBJ2-7	CASSWRLADYEQYF	TGCGCCAGCAGCTGGAGACTAGCGGACTACGAGCAGTACTTC
TRBV7-8	NA	15	NA	TRBJ2-7	CASSLRWSGGDEQYF	TGTGCCAGCAGCTTAAGGTGGTCAGGGGGGGACGAGCAGTACTTC
TRBV29-1	NA	12	NA	TRBJ2-7	CSVEGARAEQYF	TGCAGCGTTGAAGGGGCGCGGGCCGAGCAGTACTTC
TRBV5-1	NA	12	TRBD1	TRBJ1-2	CASSFDRDGYTF	TGCGCCAGCAGCTTCGACAGGGATGGCTACACCTTC
TRBV25-1	NA	13	NA	TRBJ2-1	CASSEVLGNEQFF	TGTGCCAGCAGTGAGGTTTTAGGCAATGAGCAGTTCTTC
TRBV4-2	NA	13	NA	TRBJ2-3	CASSWGGTDTQYF	TGTGCCAGCAGCTGGGGCGGCACAGATACGCAGTATTTT
TRBV6-6	few	15	TRBD1	TRBJ2-7	CASRLGTASSYEQYF	TGTGCCAGCAGACTCGGGACAGCGTCTTCCTACGAGCAGTACTTC
TRBV7-9	few	14	NA	TRBJ2-7	CASSLVIGKGEQYF	TGTGCCAGCAGCTTAGTTATAGGGAAGGGCGAGCAGTACTTC
TRBV12-3/TRBV12-4	NA	15	TRBD2	TRBJ2-1	CASSFGSGSPWGQFF	TGTGCCAGCAGTTTTGGTAGCGGGAGTCCATGGGGGCAGTTCTTC